This T cell receptor (beta chain) appears in the sequencing data of a study of T cells in Graves' hyperthyroidism and ophthalmopathy. Ophthalmopathy cases met thresholds of Clinical Activity Score at least 3, NOSPECS grade at least 4 and duration under 3 months. The authors obtained PBMCs from more than 8 ml of fresh peripheral blood. From RNA transcripts, TCR beta CDR3 regions were amplified. A set of HTBI primers served as the primers for a first-round RT-PCR of the TCR CDR3. TCRdb redid the calling of the multiplex PCR reads with MiXCR, one entry per CDR3 protein. Of about 590,000 distinct CDR3 sequences detected, 13% to 15% appear once; the ten largest clones hold more than 6%. The CDR3 has 14 residues. Germline loops: CDR1 LGHDT, CDR2 YNNKEL (reference sequence). The V end was cut by 0 bases, the J end by 3 bases, with 8 bases between. This clonotype was picked up many times. Its antigen is unknown.

Findings and limits, study-wide: Median prediction lead before ophthalmopathy onset was 5 to 7 months with the model. Blood also showed most of the thyroid clonotypes that were expanded above 0.001.

The sample taken for sequencing was blood. This receptor was identified in a woman in her late teens or twenties with Graves' ophthalmopathy. The chain couples TRBV3-1 to TRBJ1-2, with unresolved D. CDR3 in amino acids: CASSQEHGDYGYTF. CDR3 in DNA: TGTGCCAGCAGCCAAGAGCACGGAGACTATGGCTACACCTTC.